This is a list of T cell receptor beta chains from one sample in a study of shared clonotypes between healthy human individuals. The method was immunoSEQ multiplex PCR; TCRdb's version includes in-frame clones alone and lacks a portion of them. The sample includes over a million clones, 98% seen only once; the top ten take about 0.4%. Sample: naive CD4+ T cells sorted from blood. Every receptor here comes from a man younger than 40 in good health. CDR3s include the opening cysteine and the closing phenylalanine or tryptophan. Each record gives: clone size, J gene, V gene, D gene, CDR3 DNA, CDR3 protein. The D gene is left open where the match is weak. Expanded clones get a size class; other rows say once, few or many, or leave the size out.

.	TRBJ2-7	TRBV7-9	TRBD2	TGTGCCAGCACCACCCTAGCGGGGGACTCCTACGAGCAGTACTTC	CASTTLAGDSYEQYF
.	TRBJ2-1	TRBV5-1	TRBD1	TGCGCCAGCAGCTTAACTAACAGGGGGTATTATGAGCAGTTCTTC	CASSLTNRGYYEQFF
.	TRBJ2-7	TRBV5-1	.	TGCGCCAGCTCCCTTGGGACAACTACCTACGAGCAGTACTTC	CASSLGTTTYEQYF
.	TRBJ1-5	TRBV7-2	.	TGTGCCAGCAGCTCCAGCGGGGATCAGCCCCAGCATTTT	CASSSSGDQPQHF
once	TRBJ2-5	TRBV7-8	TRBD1	TGTGCCAGCAGCCGCAGTGGGGACAGGGGGGTCATAGAGACCCAGTACTTC	CASSRSGDRGVIETQYF
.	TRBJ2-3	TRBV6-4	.	TGTGCCAGCAGTGACTGGGGCGCCAGCACAGATACGCAGTATTTT	CASSDWGASTDTQYF
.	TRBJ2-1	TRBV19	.	TGTGCCAGTAGCGGTTCAGCGTACCCATGGAAGTCCGCCTACAATGAGCAGTTCTTC	CASSGSAYPWKSAYNEQFF
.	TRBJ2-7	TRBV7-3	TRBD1	TGTGCCAGCAGCCCGTCCCGGCAGGGGGCGAGCGAGCAGTACTTC	CASSPSRQGASEQYF
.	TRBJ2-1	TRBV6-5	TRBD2	TGTGCCAGCAGGTCAGCGGGACTAGACACGAATGAGCAGTTCTTC	CASRSAGLDTNEQFF
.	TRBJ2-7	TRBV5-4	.	TGTGCCAGCAGCTGGGGGAGAGGTTTAAATTACGAGCAGTACTTC	CASSWGRGLNYEQYF
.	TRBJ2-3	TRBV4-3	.	TGCGCCAGCAGCCAAGATTTCACAGCGGATACGCAGTATTTT	CASSQDFTADTQYF
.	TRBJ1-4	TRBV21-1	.	TGTGCCAGCATGAGACGGGAAAAACTGTTTTTT	CASMRREKLFF
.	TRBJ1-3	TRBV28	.	TGTGCCAGCAGTTTAGACGGTTACTCTGGAAACACCATATATTTT	CASSLDGYSGNTIYF
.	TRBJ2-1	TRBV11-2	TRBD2	TGTGCCAGCAGCCGCGGGGGATCCTACAATGAGCAGTTCTTC	CASSRGGSYNEQFF
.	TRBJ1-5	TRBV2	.	TGTGCCAGCACCCAGGGGCCTTGGGGTAATCAGCCCCAGCATTTT	CASTQGPWGNQPQHF
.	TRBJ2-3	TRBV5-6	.	TGTGCCAGCAGCCCCCTGGCGGTAGACACAGATACGCAGTATTTT	CASSPLAVDTDTQYF
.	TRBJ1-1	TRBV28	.	TGTGCCAGCTCCACAACCCCCAGGGCCACTGAAGCTTTCTTT	CASSTTPRATEAFF
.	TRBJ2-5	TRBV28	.	TGTGCCAGCAGTTTCACAAGTAGGTTAAGGACCCAGTACTTC	CASSFTSRLRTQYF
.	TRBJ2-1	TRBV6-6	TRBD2	TGTGCCAGCAGCCGGACTAGCGGATACAATGAGCAGTTCTTC	CASSRTSGYNEQFF
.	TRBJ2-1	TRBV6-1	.	TGTGCCAGCAGAGAACGGGGCTCCTCCTACAATGAGCAGTTCTTC	CASRERGSSYNEQFF
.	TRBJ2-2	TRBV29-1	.	TGCAGCGTTCGTGTCACGAACACCGGGGAGCTGTTTTTT	CSVRVTNTGELFF
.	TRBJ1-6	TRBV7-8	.	TGTGCCAGCAGCCTGTGGGACGGAAATAATTCACCCCTCCACTTT	CASSLWDGNNSPLHF
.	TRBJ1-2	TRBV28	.	TGTGCCAGCAGGGGCCGTGGGACCCTTTATGGCTACACCTTC	CASRGRGTLYGYTF
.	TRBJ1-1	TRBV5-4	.	TGTGCCAGCAGCGCCCGGGGGGGTTCGAACACTGAAGCTTTCTTT	CASSARGGSNTEAFF
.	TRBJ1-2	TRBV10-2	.	TGCGCCAGCAGTGGGGCGGATGGCTACACCTTC	CASSGADGYTF
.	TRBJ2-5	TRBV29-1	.	TGCAGCGTTGAACAGTCCCAAGAGACCCAGTACTTC	CSVEQSQETQYF
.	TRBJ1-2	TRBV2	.	TGTGCCAGCACTTCCTGGGTGGGGACAAACTATGGCTACACCTTC	CASTSWVGTNYGYTF
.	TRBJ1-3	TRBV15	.	TGTGCCACCAGCAGAGGGGTCTCTCTGGGAAACACCATATATTTT	CATSRGVSLGNTIYF
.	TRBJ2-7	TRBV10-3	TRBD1	TGTGCCATCAGTGAGTGGACAGGGGGACACTACGAGCAGTACTTC	CAISEWTGGHYEQYF